This T cell receptor beta chain was identified in a study of T cell responses to AZD1222 COVID-19 vaccine. Notes on the study in general: With dominance at 160-218 and 743-854, vaccine-associated CD4 TCRs spanned spike. Repertoires in all cases were sampled only once the peak T cell response had passed. Targets within unmutated variant regions were reportedly found for nearly half of spike-specific TCRs. Donor demographics were predominantly white British with a female majority; clonal diversity may be underestimated.

This clone was counted between two and nine times. The antigen is not known. The assay was immunoSEQ multiplex PCR, and TCRdb's table has in-frame clones only and misses some. The sample consists of about 56,000 clones, 80% to 90% of them appearing once. With 2 bases removed from V and 0 bases from J, the gap between germline ends came to 15 bases. This CDR3 contains 17 residues. Germline V gene data show CDR1 as MGHRA and CDR2 as YSYEKL. This sequence was found in an adult in good health. This material consisted of peripheral blood, taken on day 0 of AZD1222 vaccination. The V gene is TRBV4-1, the J gene TRBJ2-3; D is possibly TRBD1 (5 bases). In DNA form, the CDR3 reads TGCGCCAGCAGCCAACAATCCCAGGGTGCTAGCACAGATACGCAGTATTTT. Residues: CASSQQSQGASTDTQYF.